Listed below are T cell receptor beta chains from one sample, sequenced in a study of T cell repertoires in cytomegalovirus infection. These TCRs' antigens remain unknown. TCRdb redid the calling of the reads with MiXCR, one entry per CDR3 protein. The table has about 920,000 distinct CDR3 sequences, about 33% seen once. Specimen: cultured CD8+ T cells from PBMCs, collected from culture after CMV antigen stimulation. These receptors all stem from a human donor in good health (CMV status not recorded). Some clones in this sample may be carry-over from other donors' samples. The CDR3 runs from the conserved cysteine through the conserved F or W. The D gene is left open where the match is weak. Expanded clones get a size class; other rows say once, few or many, or leave the size out.

.	TRBV27	17	few	TRBJ1-1	TGTGCCAGCAGTTTATTTGGCCCGGGACGAATGAACACTGAAGCTTTCTTT	CASSLFGPGRMNTEAFF
.	TRBV7-9	15	.	TRBJ2-1	TGTGCCAGCAGCTTAGGTGGGGGGGCCGAGTATGAGCAGTTCTTC	CASSLGGGAEYEQFF
.	TRBV19	12	.	TRBJ2-7	TGTGCCAGTAGTATTGGGACAAACGAGCAGTACTTC	CASSIGTNEQYF
.	TRBV27	16	few	TRBJ1-5	TGTGCCAGCAGTCCCCGGCGGGGGGAAGGGAATCAGCCCCAGCATTTT	CASSPRRGEGNQPQHF
.	TRBV7-9	13	many	TRBJ1-2	TGTGCCAGCAGCTTGGCCGTTACCTATGGCTACACCTTC	CASSLAVTYGYTF
.	TRBV6-5	15	.	TRBJ1-1	TGTGCCAGCAGTTACAGCCACCAAATGAACACTGAAGCTTTCTTT	CASSYSHQMNTEAFF
.	TRBV9	16	.	TRBJ1-3	TGTGCCAGCAGCCGGCCCGAGGGGGAGTCTGGAAACACCATATATTTT	CASSRPEGESGNTIYF
.	TRBV6-5	14	few	TRBJ1-1	TGTGCCAGCATGGTCCGGCACCCTCACACTGAAGCTTTCTTT	CASMVRHPHTEAFF
TRBD2	TRBV5-4	16	.	TRBJ2-5	TGTGCCAGCAGCGGAAGGGAGCGGGGTACTCAAGAGACCCAGTACTTC	CASSGRERGTQETQYF
.	TRBV7-2	14	many	TRBJ2-5	TGTGCCAGCAGCCCCCGGAAACTAGGAGAGACCCAGTACTTC	CASSPRKLGETQYF
TRBD2	TRBV27	15	few	TRBJ2-2	TGTGCCAGCAGTCCGTCGACTAGCGGCACCGGGGAGCTGTTTTTT	CASSPSTSGTGELFF
.	TRBV19	12	.	TRBJ1-1	TGTGCCAGTAGTCTTCCGGGCCTTGAAGCTTTCTTT	CASSLPGLEAFF
TRBD2	TRBV5-3	16	.	TRBJ2-3	TGTGCCAGCAGCTTGGGACTAGCGGGGCGCACAGATACGCAGTATTTT	CASSLGLAGRTDTQYF
.	TRBV2	16	.	TRBJ2-1	TGTGCCAACAGTGTCATCAGTCAAGATTCCTACAATGAGCAGTTCTTC	CANSVISQDSYNEQFF
.	TRBV13	15	.	TRBJ1-6	TGTGCCAGCAGCTTAGGCCGGAGGGATAATTCACCCCTCCACTTT	CASSLGRRDNSPLHF
.	TRBV6-5	15	.	TRBJ2-2	TGTGCCAGCAGTTACGGGACCCTGAACACCGGGGAGCTGTTTTTT	CASSYGTLNTGELFF
.	TRBV7-6	19	many	TRBJ2-6	TGTGCCAGCAGCTTAGGAGTCCCTGGCAGTCCCTCTGGGGCCAACGTCCTGACTTTC	CASSLGVPGSPSGANVLTF
.	TRBV5-1	14	many	TRBJ2-7	TGCGCCAGCAGTCCCGGGACGAGCTCCTACGAGCAGTACTTC	CASSPGTSSYEQYF
.	TRBV7-4	16	.	TRBJ1-1	TGTGCCAGCAGCTTCCTCTCGGGGGCCCAGGACACTGAAGCTTTCTTT	CASSFLSGAQDTEAFF
.	TRBV20-1	13	many	TRBJ1-5	TGCAGTGCCAGGGACAACACAAATCAGCCCCAGCATTTT	CSARDNTNQPQHF
.	TRBV9	16	.	TRBJ2-5	TGTGCCAGCACCCAAGGCCAGCAGGGGGGACAAGAGACCCAGTACTTC	CASTQGQQGGQETQYF
TRBD2	TRBV7-9	15	few	TRBJ2-1	TGTGCCAGCAGCACCTCTAGCGGGGGCCCCAATGAGCAGTTCTTC	CASSTSSGGPNEQFF